This T cell receptor (beta chain) comes out of a study of blood T cell repertoires in COVID-19. For the study at large: Donors in the United States, Italy and Spain gave samples during acute or convalescent COVID-19.

Method: immunoSEQ multiplex PCR; TCRdb's copy keeps in-frame clones and lacks some. The sample shows 150,000 to 200,000 clones, 88% of them seen only once. The germline CDR1 and CDR2 sequences are GTSNPN and SVGIG (reference sequence). The CDR3 runs 12 residues. V dropped 5 bases and J dropped 3 bases, with 8 bases sitting between them. Sequencing was performed on peripheral blood. The sequence was obtained from a man in his sixties with acute or convalescent COVID-19. The chain combines TRBV30 with TRBJ1-3; D uncertain. CDR3 sequence (DNA): TGTGCCTGGTCCGAGAATGGAAACACCATATATTTT. Translated: CAWSENGNTIYF.